Following are 18 T cell receptor beta chains from one sample sequenced in a study of neurological immune-mediated disorders. TCRdb passed the 5' RACE reads through MiXCR, listing each CDR3 protein once. There are over 55,000 distinct CDR3 sequences in the sample; over 2% occur only once, and approximately 3% lies in the top ten. Specimen: PBMCs. Source of these receptors: a man aged 45-65 years with multiple sclerosis.

Many counts were recorded for this clonotype. J is TRBJ1-1 and V is TRBV12-3 or TRBV12-4, with 10 bases matching TRBD1. Losses at the gene ends were 1 base for V and 6 bases for J; bases not matched to a gene: 5. The CDR3 length is 15 residues. The CDR3 loop reads CASSLGDRGISEAFF. CDR3 in DNA: TGTGCCAGCAGTTTAGGGGACAGGGGAATCTCTGAAGCTTTCTTT.

This clonotype was seen repeatedly, ten times or more. This sequence joins TRBV6-2 or TRBV6-3 and TRBJ1-1; D is perhaps TRBD1 (6 bases). The CDR3 extends over 14 amino acids. V was cut by 7 bases and J by 5 bases, with 17 bases left in between. Per germline, CDR1 MNHEY and CDR2 SVGEGT. The CDR3: CASNQVGARTEAFF. In DNA form, the CDR3 reads TGTGCCAGCAACCAGGTGGGGGCACGTACTGAAGCTTTCTTT.

This clonotype was counted at least ten times. This chain uses TRBV15 with TRBJ2-5; 10 bases fit TRBD1. This CDR3 comprises 16 residues. In germline, CDR1 is LNHNV, CDR2 YYDKDF (reference sequence). V was pared by 1 base and J by 6 bases, with 8 bases of the junction left unmatched. CDR3 region: CATSRGGTGAPKTQYF. In nucleotides, the CDR3 is TGTGCCACCAGCAGAGGCGGGACAGGGGCGCCGAAGACCCAGTACTTC.

This clonotype was detected a few times. The CDR3 protein is CASSIRDRPSGNTGELFF. CDR3 sequence (DNA): TGTGCCAGCAGTATCCGGGACAGGCCTAGCGGCAACACCGGGGAGCTGTTTTTT. The chain joins TRBV2 to TRBJ2-2; tentative D call: TRBD1 (8 bases). The V end was cut by 5 bases, the J end by 2 bases, with 21 bases between. The CDR3 is 18 amino acids. Germline values: CDR1 SNHLY, CDR2 FYNNEI.

This clonotype was seen many times. The rearrangement joins TRBV10-3 to TRBJ2-5; D ambiguous. The CDR3 length is 11 residues. CDR1 and CDR2 (germline): ENHRY, SYGVKD. The ends were cut back, 3 bases at V and 4 bases at J, with 3 bases in the middle. DNA for the CDR3: TGTGCCATCAGTGATGGAGAGACCCAGTACTTC. Translating it yields CAISDGETQYF.

This clonotype was seen a few times. The junction and the germline gene differ at one end; a read error may be behind it. The V call is TRBV28, the J call TRBJ2-7; D is ambiguous. The CDR3 consists of 12 residues. The germline gives CDR1 MDHEN, CDR2 SYDVKM. CDR3 coding DNA: TGTGACAGCAGTACGCGTTTGTACGAGCAGTACTTC. It translates to CDSSTRLYEQYF. The entire variable domain, with the rest obtained from reference TRBV28 and TRBJ2-7, is as follows: DVKVTQSSRYLVKRTGEKVFLECVQDMDHENMFWYRQDPGLGLRLIYFSYDVKMKEKGDIPEGYSVSREKKERFSLILESASTNQTSMYLCDSSTRLYEQYFGPGTRLTVT.

This clonotype was observed many times. The chain uses TRBV11-2 and TRBJ2-7, with 9 positions matching TRBD1. Germline assignment: CDR1 SGHAT and CDR2 FQNNGV. This CDR3 is built from 15 residues. Losses at the gene ends were 4 bases for V and 3 bases for J; bases not matched to a gene: 7. CDR3 coding DNA: TGTGCCAGCAGCTGGACAGGGGCCAACCTCTACGAGCAGTACTTC. This sequence encodes CASSWTGANLYEQYF.

A few counts support this clonotype. The genes are TRBV20-1 and TRBJ1-6; no reliable D call. This CDR3 is 10 amino acids long. CDR1 is DFQATT, CDR2 SNEGSKA, per germline (reference sequence). V dropped 3 bases and J dropped 10 bases, with 4 bases sitting between them. The CDR3 protein is CSARDSPLHF. DNA for the CDR3: TGCAGTGCTAGGGACTCACCCCTCCACTTT.

This clonotype occurred many times. The rearrangement links TRBV10-3 to TRBJ2-2; 10 bases align to TRBD1. V was clipped by 4 bases and J by 6 bases; unmatched bases: 5. CDR3 length equals 15 residues. Germline CDR1 ENHRY, CDR2 SYGVKD. CDR3 residues: CAISAETGGPGELFF. As DNA, the CDR3 is TGTGCCATCAGTGCGGAGACAGGGGGCCCCGGGGAGCTGTTTTTT.

This clonotype has a count of ten or more. The chain uses TRBV20-1 and TRBJ1-2, with a possible D match to TRBD1 (6 bases). There are 14 residues in the CDR3. The V end lost 5 bases, the J end lost 8 bases, and 21 bases lay between the germline ends. Germline CDR1 reads DFQATT; CDR2 reads SNEGSKA (reference sequence). The DNA for the CDR3 is TGCAGTGCTCCCGCGGGGGGAGGGGGTTTCGGCTACACCTTC. Its translation: CSAPAGGGGFGYTF.

This clonotype has ten or more counts. V is TRBV29-1 and J is TRBJ2-1; 9 nucleotides match TRBD2. The CDR3 extends over 16 amino acids. V was pared by 4 bases and J by 0 bases, with 7 bases of the junction left unmatched. The germline CDR1 and CDR2 sequences are SQVTM and ANQGSEA. CDR3: CSVVGSGGSSYNEQFF. In nucleotides, the CDR3 is TGCAGCGTTGTGGGTAGCGGGGGTAGCTCCTACAATGAGCAGTTCTTC.

This clonotype was recorded at least ten times. The rearrangement uses TRBV6-5 and TRBJ1-4; possibly TRBD1 for D (5 bases). Germline assignment: CDR1 MNHEY and CDR2 SVGAGI. V was cut by 5 bases and J by 5 bases, with 15 bases left in between. The CDR3 has 15 amino acids. The CDR3 is CASSNRGSGNEKLFF. The CDR3 DNA reads as TGTGCCAGCAGTAATAGGGGCTCGGGGAATGAAAAACTGTTTTTT.

This clonotype was recorded many times. The CDR3 sequence is CATLTAYNEQFF. For the CDR3, the DNA is TGTGCCACCTTAACAGCATACAATGAGCAGTTCTTC. V is TRBV10-3 and J is TRBJ2-1; D gene ambiguous. V dropped 10 bases and J dropped 4 bases, with 11 bases sitting between them. Germline-derived CDR1 and CDR2 are ENHRY and SYGVKD. The CDR3 is 12 residues long.

This clonotype was observed at least ten times. This chain connects TRBV20-1 to TRBJ1-2; weak D call: TRBD1 (6 bases). CDR3 size: 13 residues. Germline loops: CDR1 DFQATT, CDR2 SNEGSKA (reference sequence). The ends were cut back, 2 bases at V and 3 bases at J, with 10 bases in the middle. CDR3 protein: CSARLQGDYGYTF. The CDR3 DNA follows: TGCAGTGCTAGACTACAGGGTGACTATGGCTACACCTTC.

This clonotype has at least ten counts. This chain joins TRBV28 and TRBJ1-5; 9 nucleotides align to TRBD1. The ends lost 4 bases at V and 1 base at J; junction bases unmatched: 2. The CDR3 spans 15 residues. CDR1 is MDHEN and CDR2 is SYDVKM in the germline V gene. CDR3 residues: CASSYGTGSNQPQHF. The CDR3 coding sequence is TGTGCCAGCAGTTATGGGACAGGGAGCAATCAGCCCCAGCATTTT.

Many counts were recorded for this clonotype. The chain links TRBV5-1 to TRBJ1-2; D not certain. The CDR3 is 11 residues long. V gave up 4 bases and J gave up 8 bases, with 9 bases separating them. CDR1 and CDR2 (germline): SGHRS, YFSETQ. Written as DNA, the CDR3 is TGCGCCAGCAGCGGAACAAGAGGCTACACCTTC. This gives the protein CASSGTRGYTF.

This clonotype appeared many times. The chain employs TRBV5-5 and TRBJ2-7; 9 bases fit TRBD1. Losses at the gene ends were 4 bases for V and 2 bases for J; bases not matched to a gene: 10. The germline V gene has CDR1 SGHKS and CDR2 YYEKEE (reference sequence). The CDR3 is 16 amino acids. The DNA of the CDR3 is TGTGCCAGCAGCCCAAGGCCGGGACAGGGTACCTACGAGCAGTACTTC. It yields the protein CASSPRPGQGTYEQYF.

This clonotype has at least ten counts. The chain links TRBV9 to TRBJ2-2; no reliable D call. CDR3 length equals 16 residues. Germline V gene sequence: CDR1 SGDLS, CDR2 YYNGEE. V was cut by 0 bases and J by 8 bases, with 17 bases left in between. CDR3 loop: CASSVATLVGQGELFF. In DNA form, the CDR3 reads TGTGCCAGCAGCGTAGCTACTTTGGTCGGGCAGGGGGAGCTGTTTTTT.